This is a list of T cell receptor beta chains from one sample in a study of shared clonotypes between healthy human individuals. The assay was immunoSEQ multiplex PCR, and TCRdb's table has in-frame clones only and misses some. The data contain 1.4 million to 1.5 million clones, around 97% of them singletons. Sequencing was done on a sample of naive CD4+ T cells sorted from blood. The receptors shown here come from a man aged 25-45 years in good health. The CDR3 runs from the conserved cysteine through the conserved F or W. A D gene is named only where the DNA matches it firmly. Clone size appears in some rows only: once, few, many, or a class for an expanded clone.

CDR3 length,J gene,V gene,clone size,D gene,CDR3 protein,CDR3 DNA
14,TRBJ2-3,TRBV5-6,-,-,CASSLASGTDTQYF,TGTGCCAGCAGCTTGGCCTCGGGCACAGATACGCAGTATTTT
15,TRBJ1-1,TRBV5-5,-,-,CASSLGRLEQTEAFF,TGTGCCAGCAGCTTGGGGAGGTTGGAACAAACTGAAGCTTTCTTT
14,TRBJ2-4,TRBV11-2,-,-,CASRHGPTKNIQYF,TGTGCCAGCAGACACGGACCCACCAAAAACATTCAGTACTTC
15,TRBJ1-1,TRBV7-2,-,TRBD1,CASSLEGALNTEAFF,TGTGCCAGCAGCTTAGAGGGGGCACTGAACACTGAAGCTTTCTTT
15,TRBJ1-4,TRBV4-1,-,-,CASSQDQRGAEKLFF,TGCGCCAGCAGCCAAGATCAGAGGGGAGCCGAAAAACTGTTTTTT
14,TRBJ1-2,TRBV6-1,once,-,CASRDFRYLYGYTF,TGTGCCAGCAGGGACTTTCGGTACCTATATGGCTACACCTTC
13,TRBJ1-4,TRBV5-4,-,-,CASSFGVGEKLFF,TGTGCCAGCAGCTTTGGTGTAGGAGAAAAACTGTTTTTT
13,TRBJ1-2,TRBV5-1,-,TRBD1,CASSLGQGHGYTF,TGCGCCAGCAGCTTGGGACAGGGTCATGGCTACACCTTC
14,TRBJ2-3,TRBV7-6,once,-,CASSLTPRVDTQYF,TGTGCCAGCAGCTTGACACCCCGGGTGGATACGCAGTATTTT
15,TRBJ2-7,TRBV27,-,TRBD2,CASSSVSGSRYEQYF,TGTGCCAGCAGTTCAGTCAGCGGGAGTAGGTACGAGCAGTACTTC
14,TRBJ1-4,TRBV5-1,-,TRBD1,CASSEDRGLGKLFF,TGCGCCAGCAGCGAGGACAGGGGGTTGGGAAAACTGTTTTTT
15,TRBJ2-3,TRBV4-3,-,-,CASSQDGVRSDTQYF,TGCGCCAGCAGCCAAGATGGGGTGCGGTCAGATACGCAGTATTTT
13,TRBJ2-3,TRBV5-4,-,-,CASSLEVSDTQYF,TGTGCCAGCAGCCTTGAAGTTTCTGATACGCAGTATTTT
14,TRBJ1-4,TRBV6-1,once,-,CASSEGPGDEKLFF,TGTGCCAGCAGTGAAGGGCCAGGGGATGAAAAACTGTTTTTT
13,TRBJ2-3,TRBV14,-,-,CASRPISTDTQYF,TGTGCCAGCAGACCTATTAGCACAGATACGCAGTATTTT
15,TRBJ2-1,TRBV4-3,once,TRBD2,CASGSLGGRAYEQFF,TGCGCCAGCGGCTCCCTGGGCGGGAGGGCCTATGAGCAGTTCTTC
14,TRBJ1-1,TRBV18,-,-,CASSLTFRDTEAFF,TGTGCCAGCTCACTCACGTTTAGGGACACTGAAGCTTTCTTT